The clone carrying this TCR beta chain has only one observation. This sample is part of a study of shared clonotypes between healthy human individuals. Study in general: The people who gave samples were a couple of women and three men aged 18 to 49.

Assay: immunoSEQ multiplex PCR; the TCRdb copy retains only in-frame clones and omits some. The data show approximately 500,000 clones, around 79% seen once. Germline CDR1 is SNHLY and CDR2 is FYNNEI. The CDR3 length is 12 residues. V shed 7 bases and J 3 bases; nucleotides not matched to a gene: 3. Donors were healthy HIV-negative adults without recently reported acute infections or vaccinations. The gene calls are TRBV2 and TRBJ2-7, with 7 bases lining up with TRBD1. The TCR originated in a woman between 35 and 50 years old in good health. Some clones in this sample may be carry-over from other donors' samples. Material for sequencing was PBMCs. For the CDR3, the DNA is TGTGCCAGCAAAGGGGGCTTCTACGAGCAGTACTTC. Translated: CASKGGFYEQYF.